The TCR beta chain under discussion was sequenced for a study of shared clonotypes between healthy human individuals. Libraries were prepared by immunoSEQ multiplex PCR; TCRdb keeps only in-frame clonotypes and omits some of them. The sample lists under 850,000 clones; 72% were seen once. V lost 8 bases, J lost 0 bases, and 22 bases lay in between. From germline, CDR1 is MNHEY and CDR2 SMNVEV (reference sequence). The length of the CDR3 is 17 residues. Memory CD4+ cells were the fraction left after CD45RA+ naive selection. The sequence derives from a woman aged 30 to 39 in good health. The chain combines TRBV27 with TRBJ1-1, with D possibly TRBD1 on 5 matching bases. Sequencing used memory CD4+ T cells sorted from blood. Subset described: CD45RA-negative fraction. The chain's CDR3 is CASQPTFRGFVNTEAFF. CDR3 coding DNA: TGTGCCAGCCAGCCCACGTTTAGGGGTTTCGTGAACACTGAAGCTTTCTTT.